Given below is one TCR beta chain in context. Its matching antigen is unknown. Repertoires were generated with immunoSEQ multiplex PCR, while TCRdb's copy carries only in-frame clones and drops some. Among 160,000 or so clones listed, roughly 90% were seen once. Germline values: CDR1 LNHNV, CDR2 YYDKDF (reference sequence). The CDR3 runs to 14 residues. V lost 0 bases to trimming and J lost 7 bases, with 7 bases between them. This sample was taken from a study of T cell responses to AZD1222 COVID-19 vaccine. Study-wide findings and caveats: Reports indicate that nearly half of spike-specific TCRs are directed at unmutated variant regions. Samples come after the peak T cell response, not at day 14. The donors showed a predominance of white British ancestry and of females, with possible underestimation of clonal diversity.

The source is an adult in good health. The sequencing used peripheral blood, collected on day 0 of AZD1222 vaccination. The chain carries TRBV15 and TRBJ1-6; D is unresolved. The CDR3 DNA sequence: TGTGCCACCAGCAGAGAGGGGATCAATTCACCCCTCCACTTT. This translates into CATSREGINSPLHF.